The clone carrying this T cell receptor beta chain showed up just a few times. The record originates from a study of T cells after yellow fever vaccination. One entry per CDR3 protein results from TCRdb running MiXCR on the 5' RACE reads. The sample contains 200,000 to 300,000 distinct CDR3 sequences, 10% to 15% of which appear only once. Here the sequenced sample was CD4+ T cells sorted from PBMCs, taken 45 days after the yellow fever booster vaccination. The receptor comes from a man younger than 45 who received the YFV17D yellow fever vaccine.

The chain's CDR3 is CSARMGAEDYGYTF. Written as DNA, the CDR3 is TGCAGTGCTAGGATGGGCGCAGAGGACTATGGCTACACCTTC. V and J are TRBV20-1 and TRBJ1-2; the D is unclear. The ends were cut back, 3 bases at V and 3 bases at J, with 14 bases in the middle. The CDR3 is 14 residues long. CDR1 and CDR2 from the germline V gene are DFQATT and SNEGSKA (reference sequence).